The text below deals with one TCR beta chain. What it binds is unknown. This specimen comes from a study of T cells in localized non-small cell lung cancer. Findings of the study overall: Adjacent lung had a median about 55 of the 100 largest tumor clones. The study sequenced only one region of the tumor. As a result, intratumor heterogeneity could not be excluded and remains possible.

CDR1 and CDR2 (germline): MNHNS, SASEGT. The CDR3 loop spans 16 amino acids. Trimming shortened V by 1 base and J by 2 bases, and 15 bases separated the two germline ends. Generated by immunoSEQ multiplex PCR, the TCRdb table keeps only in-frame clones and is missing some. The data contain tens of thousands of clones, around 85% of them singletons. V gene TRBV6-1 combines with J gene TRBJ2-7, with a possible D match to TRBD1 (5 bases). Specimen: peripheral blood, collected before any cancer treatment. The receptor's source is a male donor older than 55 with stage III squamous cell lung carcinoma. This CDR3 reads CASSEGVGRTTYEQYF. CDR3 in DNA: TGTGCCAGCAGTGAAGGAGTTGGCAGGACAACCTACGAGCAGTACTTC.